What follows are 3 T cell receptor beta chains derived from one specimen sequenced in a study of cytomegalovirus exposure and HLA in healthy donors. PCR used 60 Vbeta primers and 13 Jbeta primers. The assay was immunoSEQ multiplex PCR, and TCRdb's table has in-frame clones only and misses some. Of about 160,000 clones in the sample, 65% to 85% were seen once. Material: PBMCs. The receptors derive from a man aged 35 to 55 in good health and CMV-seropositive.

This chain uses TRBV4-2 with TRBJ2-7; 7 nucleotides match TRBD1. Germline V gives CDR1 LGHNA, CDR2 YNFKEQ. V was pared by 1 base and J by 6 bases, with 9 bases of the junction left unmatched. The CDR3 contains 15 residues. CDR3 sequence (DNA): TGTGCCAGCAGCCAAGCGGCCCGACAGGGATCCGAGCAGTACTTC. Translation gives CASSQAARQGSEQYF.

The rearrangement uses TRBV6-1 and TRBJ2-1; 13 bases line up with TRBD2. The CDR3 covers 17 residues. In germline, CDR1 is MNHNS, CDR2 SASEGT. V gave up 0 bases and J gave up 4 bases; unmatched junction bases: 3. The CDR3 sequence is CASSEAQGLAGYNEQFF. CDR3 nucleotide sequence: TGTGCCAGCAGTGAAGCGCAGGGACTAGCGGGGTACAATGAGCAGTTCTTC.

The chain is built from TRBV6-5 and TRBJ2-7; D remains unclear. Looked up from germline, CDR1 is MNHEY and CDR2 is SVGAGI. The CDR3 has 14 amino acids. V lost 6 bases and J lost 0, with 12 bases in between. The CDR3 DNA reads TGTGCCAGCAGCCGTGACTCGAGCTCCTACGAGCAGTACTTC. The encoded protein is CASSRDSSSYEQYF.